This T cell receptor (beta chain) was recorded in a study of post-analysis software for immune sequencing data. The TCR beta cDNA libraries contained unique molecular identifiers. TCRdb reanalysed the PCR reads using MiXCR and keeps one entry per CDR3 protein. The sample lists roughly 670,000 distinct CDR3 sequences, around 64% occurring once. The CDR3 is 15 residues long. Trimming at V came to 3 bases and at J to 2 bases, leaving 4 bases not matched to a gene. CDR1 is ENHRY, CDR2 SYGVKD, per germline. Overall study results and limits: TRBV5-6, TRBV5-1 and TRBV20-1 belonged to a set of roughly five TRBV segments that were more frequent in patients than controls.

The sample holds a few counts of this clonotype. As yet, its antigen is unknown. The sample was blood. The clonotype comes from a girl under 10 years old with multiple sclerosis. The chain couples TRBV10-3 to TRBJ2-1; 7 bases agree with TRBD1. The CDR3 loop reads CAISDQGGAYNEQFF. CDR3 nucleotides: TGTGCCATCAGTGATCAAGGGGGCGCCTACAATGAGCAGTTCTTC.